The rows below give T cell receptor beta chains drawn from one sample of a study of blood T cell repertoires in COVID-19. Using immunoSEQ multiplex PCR, the repertoire was profiled, and TCRdb retains in-frame clones only, with some absent. This table holds around 100,000 clones, about 80% found once. Input material: peripheral blood. These receptor sequences come from a human donor in a cohort sampled during active COVID-19. The CDR3 runs from the conserved cysteine through the conserved F or W. The order of the fields is clone size, D gene, J gene, V gene, CDR3 DNA, CDR3 protein. The D gene is left open where the match is weak. Clone size, where shown, is once, few, many, or a class for clones that have expanded.

clone size: once; D gene: -; J gene: TRBJ2-7; V gene: TRBV18; CDR3 DNA: TGTGCCAGCTCAGGAACAGCTACCTACGAGCAGTACTTC; CDR3 protein: CASSGTATYEQYF
clone size: -; D gene: TRBD1; J gene: TRBJ1-4; V gene: TRBV5-6; CDR3 DNA: TGTGCCAGCAGCGACAGGACAGGGGCTAATGAAAAACTGTTTTTT; CDR3 protein: CASSDRTGANEKLFF
clone size: -; D gene: TRBD1; J gene: TRBJ2-7; V gene: TRBV12-5; CDR3 DNA: TGTGCTAGTGGTTTGGGCCGGGACAGGGGGTCCTACGAGCAGTACTTC; CDR3 protein: CASGLGRDRGSYEQYF
clone size: -; D gene: -; J gene: TRBJ1-1; V gene: TRBV4-1; CDR3 DNA: TGCGCCAGCAGCCAAGGGAGTCAGGGGAACACTGAAGCTTTCTTT; CDR3 protein: CASSQGSQGNTEAFF
clone size: once; D gene: -; J gene: TRBJ2-1; V gene: TRBV4-1; CDR3 DNA: TGCGCCAGCAGCCAAGAGGGATTGGGGGCCCTTCCGAGCTCCTACAATGAGCAGTTCTTC; CDR3 protein: CASSQEGLGALPSSYNEQFF
clone size: -; D gene: TRBD1; J gene: TRBJ2-7; V gene: TRBV5-1; CDR3 DNA: TGCGCCAGCAGCTCGTCCGGGACAGGGAAGGATACCTACGAGCAGTACTTC; CDR3 protein: CASSSSGTGKDTYEQYF
clone size: -; D gene: TRBD1; J gene: TRBJ2-7; V gene: TRBV5-1; CDR3 DNA: TGCGCCAGCAGCCAAAGACAGGGCTACGAGCAGTACTTC; CDR3 protein: CASSQRQGYEQYF
clone size: -; D gene: -; J gene: TRBJ2-7; V gene: TRBV19; CDR3 DNA: TGTGCCAGTAGTCTGAAACTAAGCTCCTACGAGCAGTACTTC; CDR3 protein: CASSLKLSSYEQYF
clone size: -; D gene: -; J gene: TRBJ2-3; V gene: TRBV11-3; CDR3 DNA: TGTGCCAGCAGCTTCCAACTTGGTACGCAGTATTTT; CDR3 protein: CASSFQLGTQYF
clone size: -; D gene: -; J gene: TRBJ2-3; V gene: TRBV7-3; CDR3 DNA: TGTGCCAGCAGCTTAATCCCGGTCACAGATACGCAGTATTTT; CDR3 protein: CASSLIPVTDTQYF
clone size: -; D gene: TRBD1; J gene: TRBJ1-2; V gene: TRBV19; CDR3 DNA: TGTGCCAGTAGTACCGGGACAGGGGGCCTGGGTAGCTATGGCTACACCTTC; CDR3 protein: CASSTGTGGLGSYGYTF
clone size: -; D gene: -; J gene: TRBJ2-7; V gene: TRBV25-1; CDR3 DNA: TGTGCCAGCAGTGAAGACCGGACAAAGAGCTCCTACGAGCAGTACTTC; CDR3 protein: CASSEDRTKSSYEQYF
clone size: -; D gene: TRBD1; J gene: TRBJ1-3; V gene: TRBV5-1; CDR3 DNA: TGCGCCAGCAGCTTGGACGGGGACAGGGTGGCCGGAAACACCATATATTTT; CDR3 protein: CASSLDGDRVAGNTIYF
clone size: -; D gene: -; J gene: TRBJ1-1; V gene: TRBV6-5; CDR3 DNA: TGTGCCAGCAGTTACTCGATGGGCGCCGAAGCTTTCTTT; CDR3 protein: CASSYSMGAEAFF
clone size: -; D gene: -; J gene: TRBJ2-5; V gene: TRBV5-4; CDR3 DNA: TGTGCCAGCAGCACCGGGGGTGGGTGGCAAGAGACCCAGTACTTC; CDR3 protein: CASSTGGGWQETQYF
clone size: -; D gene: -; J gene: TRBJ2-7; V gene: TRBV21-1; CDR3 DNA: TGTGCCAGCAGCAAACCTAAAGGACAGAGCTCCTACGAGCAGTACTTC; CDR3 protein: CASSKPKGQSSYEQYF
clone size: -; D gene: -; J gene: TRBJ2-2; V gene: TRBV11-3; CDR3 DNA: TGTGCCAGCAGCCCTCGGACAACCGGGGAGCTGTTTTTT; CDR3 protein: CASSPRTTGELFF
clone size: -; D gene: -; J gene: TRBJ2-3; V gene: TRBV11-2; CDR3 DNA: TGTGCCAGCAGCCACTTAAATCCAGATACGCAGTATTTT; CDR3 protein: CASSHLNPDTQYF
clone size: -; D gene: TRBD1; J gene: TRBJ1-1; V gene: TRBV2; CDR3 DNA: TGTGCCAGCAGGAACAGGGGTGTGAACACTGAAGCTTTCTTT; CDR3 protein: CASRNRGVNTEAFF
clone size: -; D gene: -; J gene: TRBJ1-4; V gene: TRBV20-1; CDR3 DNA: TGCAGTGCTAGTCAGACAACTAATGAAAAACTGTTTTTT; CDR3 protein: CSASQTTNEKLFF
clone size: -; D gene: TRBD1; J gene: TRBJ2-3; V gene: TRBV19; CDR3 DNA: TGTGCCAGTAGTCAAAACAGGGGGAAAGATACGCAGTATTTT; CDR3 protein: CASSQNRGKDTQYF
clone size: -; D gene: -; J gene: TRBJ2-7; V gene: TRBV5-1; CDR3 DNA: TGCGCCAGCAGCGTGGGGGCCACAGGCTCCTACGAGCAGTACTTC; CDR3 protein: CASSVGATGSYEQYF
clone size: -; D gene: -; J gene: TRBJ1-2; V gene: TRBV4-1; CDR3 DNA: TGCGCCAGCAGCCAAGTGGTGGGACTGCCAGGCTACACCTTC; CDR3 protein: CASSQVVGLPGYTF
clone size: -; D gene: -; J gene: TRBJ1-2; V gene: TRBV18; CDR3 DNA: TGTGCCAGCTCACCTCGGACAGCAGACGGCTACACCTTC; CDR3 protein: CASSPRTADGYTF
clone size: -; D gene: -; J gene: TRBJ2-3; V gene: TRBV24-1; CDR3 DNA: TGTGCCACCAGTGACCCCGGACAGACTAGCACAGATACGCAGTATTTT; CDR3 protein: CATSDPGQTSTDTQYF
clone size: -; D gene: TRBD1; J gene: TRBJ2-6; V gene: TRBV6-2/TRBV6-3; CDR3 DNA: TGTGCCAGCAGTGACGGGACAGGCCCTTCTGGGGCCAACGTCCTGACTTTC; CDR3 protein: CASSDGTGPSGANVLTF
clone size: -; D gene: TRBD2; J gene: TRBJ2-3; V gene: TRBV10-3; CDR3 DNA: TGTGCCATCAGCGGAAAACGGGGGGAGGGGACAGATACGCAGTATTTT; CDR3 protein: CAISGKRGEGTDTQYF
clone size: -; D gene: TRBD2; J gene: TRBJ2-3; V gene: TRBV19; CDR3 DNA: TGTGCCAGTACCGAGTTGGGTAGCGGGGGCACAGATACGCAGTATTTT; CDR3 protein: CASTELGSGGTDTQYF
clone size: -; D gene: TRBD1; J gene: TRBJ2-7; V gene: TRBV19; CDR3 DNA: TGTGCCAGTAGCTTACAGGGGTGGGGATACGAGCAGTACTTC; CDR3 protein: CASSLQGWGYEQYF
clone size: -; D gene: TRBD2; J gene: TRBJ2-3; V gene: TRBV2; CDR3 DNA: TGTGCCAGCAGCCCCTTAGCGGGGGCCTCCCAAGATACGCAGTATTTT; CDR3 protein: CASSPLAGASQDTQYF
clone size: few; D gene: TRBD1; J gene: TRBJ2-2; V gene: TRBV24-1; CDR3 DNA: TGTGCCACCAGTGACCCGAACAGGGGGAACACCGGGGAGCTGTTTTTT; CDR3 protein: CATSDPNRGNTGELFF
clone size: few; D gene: -; J gene: TRBJ1-3; V gene: TRBV6-5; CDR3 DNA: TGTGCCAGCACTCCTATGGGGCTGGCTGGAAACACCATATATTTT; CDR3 protein: CASTPMGLAGNTIYF
clone size: -; D gene: TRBD2; J gene: TRBJ2-3; V gene: TRBV7-9; CDR3 DNA: TGTGCCAGCAGCTTAGGCGGGGGGGGCACAGATACGCAGTATTTT; CDR3 protein: CASSLGGGGTDTQYF
clone size: -; D gene: -; J gene: TRBJ1-1; V gene: TRBV2; CDR3 DNA: TGTGCCAGCAGTGAAGGGCAAATGAACACTGAAGCTTTCTTT; CDR3 protein: CASSEGQMNTEAFF
clone size: -; D gene: TRBD1; J gene: TRBJ2-1; V gene: TRBV13; CDR3 DNA: TGTGCCAGCAGCCCCAAGCAGGGGGCCCAAAGGCCGGGCAATGAGCAGTTCTTC; CDR3 protein: CASSPKQGAQRPGNEQFF
clone size: -; D gene: TRBD1; J gene: TRBJ2-1; V gene: TRBV10-3; CDR3 DNA: TGTGCCATCAGTAACCAAGTCAACAGGGGGAAGGTGGGCAATGAGCAGTTCTTC; CDR3 protein: CAISNQVNRGKVGNEQFF
clone size: once; D gene: -; J gene: TRBJ2-1; V gene: TRBV5-1; CDR3 DNA: TGCGCCAGCCCGACAGGAGATGAGCAGTTCTTC; CDR3 protein: CASPTGDEQFF
clone size: -; D gene: TRBD1; J gene: TRBJ1-1; V gene: TRBV2; CDR3 DNA: TGTGCCAGCAGTGGACAGGGTTTGACTGAAGCTTTCTTT; CDR3 protein: CASSGQGLTEAFF
clone size: once; D gene: TRBD1; J gene: TRBJ2-5; V gene: TRBV12-5; CDR3 DNA: TGTGCTAGTGGGGGACAGCACCAAGAGACCCAGTACTTC; CDR3 protein: CASGGQHQETQYF
clone size: once; D gene: TRBD1; J gene: TRBJ1-2; V gene: TRBV7-9; CDR3 DNA: TGTGCCAGCACTCCGGGACAGGGGGCTACTAACTATGGCTACACCTTC; CDR3 protein: CASTPGQGATNYGYTF
clone size: -; D gene: TRBD2; J gene: TRBJ2-7; V gene: TRBV10-3; CDR3 DNA: TGTGCCATCAGTGAGTCGGGGGGGTTCGAGCAGTACTTC; CDR3 protein: CAISESGGFEQYF
clone size: -; D gene: TRBD2; J gene: TRBJ2-2; V gene: TRBV4-1; CDR3 DNA: TGCGCCAGCAGCCAAGCCCTAGCGGGGGGAAACACCGGGGAGCTGTTTTTT; CDR3 protein: CASSQALAGGNTGELFF
clone size: -; D gene: -; J gene: TRBJ1-3; V gene: TRBV7-9; CDR3 DNA: TGTGCCAGCAGCCCACGGGGAAACACCATATATTTT; CDR3 protein: CASSPRGNTIYF
clone size: -; D gene: -; J gene: TRBJ2-3; V gene: TRBV5-5; CDR3 DNA: TGTGCCAGCAGCTTGGTAGGTGGAACTACTAGCACAGATACGCAGTATTTT; CDR3 protein: CASSLVGGTTSTDTQYF
clone size: -; D gene: TRBD1; J gene: TRBJ2-2; V gene: TRBV30; CDR3 DNA: TGTGCCTGGGGGACGGGACAGCAGAACACCGGGGAGCTGTTTTTT; CDR3 protein: CAWGTGQQNTGELFF
clone size: -; D gene: -; J gene: TRBJ2-7; V gene: TRBV25-1; CDR3 DNA: TGTGCCAGCACATCCTGGGGGGGAGGGGGAACCCACTACGAGCAGTACTTC; CDR3 protein: CASTSWGGGGTHYEQYF
clone size: -; D gene: -; J gene: TRBJ1-1; V gene: TRBV11-3; CDR3 DNA: TGTGCCAGCAGCACAAAGACAGCGAACACTGAAGCTTTCTTT; CDR3 protein: CASSTKTANTEAFF
clone size: -; D gene: TRBD2; J gene: TRBJ2-3; V gene: TRBV7-2; CDR3 DNA: TGTGCCAGCAGCCCTCTGTCAGCGGGGGGGGATACGCAGTATTTT; CDR3 protein: CASSPLSAGGDTQYF
clone size: -; D gene: -; J gene: TRBJ1-2; V gene: TRBV5-4; CDR3 DNA: TGTGCCAGCAGCTTGGGGGGAGAACAAGGATATGGCTACACCTTC; CDR3 protein: CASSLGGEQGYGYTF
clone size: -; D gene: TRBD2; J gene: TRBJ2-1; V gene: TRBV12-5; CDR3 DNA: TGTGCTAGTGGAACTAGCGGGGGCTACAATGAGCAGTTCTTC; CDR3 protein: CASGTSGGYNEQFF